Listed below are T cell receptor beta chains from one sample, sequenced in a study of control samples from healthy donors and cancer patients. Sequencing was performed with immunoSEQ multiplex PCR; in TCRdb, only in-frame clones are kept and a portion is missing. The sample records more than 110,000 clones, 88% being singletons. Material for sequencing was blood. The receptor set was obtained from a woman between 25 and 40 years old in good health. Each CDR3 is given with its conserved first and last residue. A D gene is named only where the DNA matches it firmly. The size entry is marked missing in some rows and otherwise reads once, few, many or a size class.

14,TRBV7-9,TRBJ1-6,NA,NA,CASSEGGVGSPLHF,TGTGCCAGCAGCGAGGGGGGTGTGGGTTCACCCCTCCACTTT
16,TRBV4-2,TRBJ2-2,TRBD2,NA,CASSQEEAGVSGELFF,TGTGCCAGCAGCCAAGAGGAAGCGGGAGTTTCCGGGGAGCTGTTTTTT
15,TRBV6-5,TRBJ1-5,TRBD1,NA,CASSYDRGENQPQHF,TGTGCCAGCAGCTACGACAGGGGAGAGAATCAGCCCCAGCATTTT
15,TRBV28,TRBJ1-4,NA,NA,CASSLGGARGEKLFF,TGTGCCAGCAGTTTAGGGGGGGCTAGGGGAGAAAAACTGTTTTTT
15,TRBV11-3,TRBJ2-2,TRBD2,NA,CASSLFGRGPGELFF,TGTGCCAGCAGCTTATTTGGGAGGGGCCCCGGGGAGCTGTTTTTT
16,TRBV19,TRBJ2-5,TRBD2,NA,CASRGTSGSSGETQYF,TGTGCCAGTAGGGGGACTAGCGGGAGTTCGGGAGAGACCCAGTACTTC
15,TRBV6-5,TRBJ2-7,NA,NA,CASSYASLSGHEQYF,TGTGCCAGCAGTTATGCGTCCCTATCTGGACACGAGCAGTACTTC
16,TRBV5-1,TRBJ1-2,NA,NA,CASSSDGDTTYYGYTF,TGCGCCAGCAGCTCCGATGGGGACACAACCTACTATGGCTACACCTTC
13,TRBV12-3/TRBV12-4,TRBJ1-2,TRBD1,NA,CASSGTVNYGYTF,TGTGCCAGCAGTGGGACAGTGAACTATGGCTACACCTTC
15,TRBV4-2,TRBJ2-5,TRBD2,NA,CASSRNSGSQETQYF,TGTGCCAGCAGCCGGAATAGCGGGAGCCAAGAGACCCAGTACTTC
14,TRBV5-4,TRBJ2-3,TRBD2,NA,CASSWTSEADTQYF,TGTGCCAGCAGCTGGACTAGCGAGGCAGATACGCAGTATTTT
18,TRBV11-3,TRBJ2-1,TRBD2,NA,CASSLDLLAGGPYNEQFF,TGTGCCAGCAGCTTAGACTTGCTAGCGGGAGGGCCGTACAATGAGCAGTTCTTC
12,TRBV2,TRBJ1-2,NA,NA,CASSEEGYGYTF,TGTGCCAGCAGTGAAGAGGGGTATGGCTACACCTTC
12,TRBV29-1,TRBJ1-5,NA,NA,CSVVEGDQPQHF,TGCAGCGTTGTCGAGGGAGATCAGCCCCAGCATTTT
15,TRBV6-1,TRBJ1-5,NA,NA,CASSEAAGGNQPQHF,TGTGCCAGCAGTGAAGCAGCGGGAGGTAATCAGCCCCAGCATTTT
13,TRBV27,TRBJ2-1,NA,few,CASRLAFGNEQFF,TGTGCCAGCCGTCTGGCTTTCGGCAATGAGCAGTTCTTC
13,TRBV6-5,TRBJ1-1,NA,NA,CASRRLRNTEAFF,TGTGCCAGCAGACGGCTAAGGAACACTGAAGCTTTCTTT
13,TRBV6-5,TRBJ2-2,NA,NA,CAGERGNTGELFF,TGTGCCGGGGAGAGAGGGAACACCGGGGAGCTGTTTTTT
15,TRBV19,TRBJ2-3,NA,NA,CASSIHGTLTDTQYF,TGTGCCAGTAGTATACATGGGACCCTTACAGATACGCAGTATTTT
21,TRBV15,TRBJ2-1,TRBD2,NA,CATSPGLAGAILPFSYNEQFF,TGTGCCACCAGCCCGGGACTAGCGGGAGCCATCCTTCCTTTCTCCTACAATGAGCAGTTCTTC
17,TRBV6-1,TRBJ2-2,TRBD2,NA,CASSEVAGGTGTGELFF,TGTGCCAGCAGTGAAGTAGCGGGAGGGACCGGCACCGGGGAGCTGTTTTTT
18,TRBV27,TRBJ2-7,TRBD2,NA,CASSTSGVGGPWSYEQYF,TGTGCCAGCAGCACCTCGGGGGTGGGAGGGCCGTGGTCCTACGAGCAGTACTTC
14,TRBV6-4,TRBJ2-7,TRBD2,once,CASSSGLAGSEQYF,TGTGCCAGCAGTTCGGGACTAGCGGGTTCCGAGCAGTACTTC
13,TRBV24-1,TRBJ2-7,TRBD1,once,CATRGDRVDEQYF,TGTGCCACCAGGGGGGACAGGGTCGACGAGCAGTACTTC
15,TRBV24-1,TRBJ2-3,TRBD1,NA,CATSQPGGATDTQYF,TGTGCCACCAGCCAACCAGGGGGCGCGACAGATACGCAGTATTTT
14,TRBV7-9,TRBJ2-7,NA,NA,CASSRCGLSYEQYF,TGTGCCAGCAGCCGCTGTGGGCTATCCTACGAGCAGTACTTC
17,TRBV6-1,TRBJ2-1,TRBD2,once,CASSVKTSGWARNEQFF,TGTGCCAGCAGTGTAAAGACTAGCGGGTGGGCCCGCAATGAGCAGTTCTTC